This passage covers 25 T cell receptor beta chains from one sample sequenced in a study of blood T cell repertoires in COVID-19. TCRdb's copy holds only in-frame clones and misses some; the assay was immunoSEQ multiplex PCR. In the table there are roughly 250,000 clones, over 75% of which are singletons. Sequenced sample: peripheral blood. These receptors all come from a woman aged 45-59 years with acute or convalescent COVID-19.

The V and J genes are TRBV6-9 and TRBJ1-1; 7 bases align to TRBD1. The germline CDR1 and CDR2 sequences are MNHGY and SVAAGI. Trimming at V came to 4 bases and at J to 0 bases, leaving 5 bases not matched to a gene. The CDR3 loop spans 15 amino acids. The DNA of the CDR3 is TGTGCCAGCAGTTTGTGGACAGGTCTGAACACTGAAGCTTTCTTT. It is translated as CASSLWTGLNTEAFF.

Remarks on this clone: Its ends do not fully match the called genes, so a read error is possible. The V call is TRBV7-9, the J call TRBJ2-7; 11 bases are a match to TRBD2. This CDR3 spans 17 amino acids. Looked up from germline, CDR1 is SEHNR and CDR2 is FQNEAQ (reference sequence). CDR3 protein: CASSLAIAGGLAHEQYF. Here the CDR3 DNA reads TGTGCCAGCAGCCTAGCGATAGCGGGAGGGCTCGCCCACGAGCAGTACTTC.

This clone came up once. The same CDR3 can be traced to other DNA sequences in this sample. This rearrangement joins TRBV19 to TRBJ1-2; TRBD1 matches at 7 bases. This CDR3 is 13 amino acids long. The V gene end was trimmed by 1 base and the J gene end by 6 bases; junction bases not matched to a gene: 2. The germline gives CDR1 LNHDA, CDR2 SQIVND (reference sequence). CDR3 region: CASSIGGGDGYTF. For the CDR3, the DNA is TGTGCCAGTAGTATAGGAGGGGGCGATGGCTACACCTTC.

V gene TRBV27 combines with J gene TRBJ2-7; weak D call: TRBD2 (6 bases). V was pared by 3 bases and J by 1 base, with 13 bases between. Germline assignment: CDR1 MNHEY and CDR2 SMNVEV (reference sequence). The CDR3 extends over 15 amino acids. The CDR3 DNA sequence: TGTGCCAGCAGTTTCAGGGCGGGGTTATCCTACGAGCAGTACTTC. This codes for CASSFRAGLSYEQYF.

The chain combines TRBV27 with TRBJ2-7, with TRBD2 matching over 7 bases. From germline, CDR1 is MNHEY and CDR2 SMNVEV (reference sequence). Trimming removed 1 base from V and 4 bases from J; junction bases left unmatched: 10. The CDR3 has 16 residues. CDR3 in amino acids: CASSLYPPAGAYEQYF. Written as DNA, the CDR3 is TGTGCCAGCAGTTTATATCCCCCCGCGGGAGCTTACGAGCAGTACTTC.

This sequence joins TRBV7-3 and TRBJ2-1; a possible D gene is TRBD2 (6 bases). Germline V gene sequence: CDR1 SGHTA, CDR2 FQGTGA. The CDR3 is 13 amino acids. The V end lost 5 bases, the J end lost 3 bases, and 8 bases lay between the germline ends. The DNA of the CDR3 is TGTGCCAGCAGCACGACTAGCTACAATGAGCAGTTCTTC. Amino acid sequence: CASSTTSYNEQFF.

The J gene is TRBJ2-2, the V gene TRBV5-1; 13 positions match TRBD2. This CDR3 contains 16 residues. From germline, CDR1 is SGHRS and CDR2 YFSETQ. The ends lost 1 base at V and 7 bases at J; junction bases unmatched: 4. This CDR3 reads CASSLTSGRANGELFF. CDR3 nucleotide sequence: TGCGCCAGCAGCTTGACTAGCGGGAGGGCCAACGGGGAGCTGTTTTTT.

The chain couples TRBV3-1 (or the pseudogene TRBV3-2) to TRBJ1-4; 9 bases agree with TRBD1. J was trimmed by 7 bases and V by 3 bases; bases with no gene match: 3. The CDR3 spans 14 residues. The germline CDR1 and CDR2 sequences are LGHDT and YNNKEL (reference sequence). The CDR3 sequence: CASSQGQGREKLFF. CDR3 DNA: TGTGCCAGCAGCCAGGGACAGGGACGTGAAAAACTGTTTTTT.

The V and J genes are TRBV6-5 and TRBJ1-3, with 8 nucleotides matching TRBD1. The CDR3 runs to 15 residues. J gave up 2 bases and V 6 bases, and 6 bases lay outside the gene matches. Per the germline V gene, CDR1 is MNHEY and CDR2 is SVGAGI. CDR3 nucleotide sequence: TGTGCCAGCAGCCAGGCACAGGGGGCTGGAAACACCATATATTTT. It yields the protein CASSQAQGAGNTIYF.

The J gene is TRBJ1-2, the V gene TRBV7-2, with 9 bases identical to TRBD1. V was clipped by 5 bases and J by 8 bases; unmatched bases: 9. Germline CDR1 reads SGHTA; CDR2 reads FQGNSA. This CDR3 comprises 14 residues. The CDR3 reads CASSQGQGLGGYTF. DNA for the CDR3: TGTGCCAGCAGCCAGGGACAGGGTTTGGGCGGCTACACCTTC.

The chain is built from TRBV2 and TRBJ2-7; D remains unclear. Germline CDR1 reads SNHLY; CDR2 reads FYNNEI. V was clipped by 1 base and J by 11 bases, with 12 bases between them. The CDR3 length is 12 residues. The CDR3, as DNA: TGTGCCAGCAGTGAAGGAACAGCTGGAAAGTACTTC. Translated: CASSEGTAGKYF.

The chain employs TRBV5-4 and TRBJ2-2, with TRBD1 matching 8 bases. The junction had 3 bases not matched to a gene; V was cut back by 4 bases and J by 1 base. CDR1 and CDR2 from the germline V gene are SGHNT and YYREEE (reference sequence). The CDR3 covers 15 residues. As DNA, the CDR3 is TGTGCCAGCAGCCCCACAGGGGGGAACACCGGGGAGCTGTTTTTT. It specifies CASSPTGGNTGELFF.

This sequence joins TRBV7-2 and TRBJ2-7, with D possibly matching TRBD2 (5 bases). CDR1 SGHTA and CDR2 FQGNSA come from the germline V gene. Trimming cost V 4 bases and J 4 bases, with 11 bases left between them. This CDR3 contains 13 residues. The CDR3 is CASSSGRDYEQYF. Here the CDR3 DNA reads TGTGCCAGCAGCTCCGGCCGGGATTACGAGCAGTACTTC. The full variable domain, its missing parts supplied by reference TRBV7-2 and TRBJ2-7, is GAGVSQSPSNKVTEKGKDVELRCDPISGHTALYWYRQSLGQGLEFLIYFQGNSAPDKSGLPSDRFSAERTGGSVSTLTIQRTQQEDSAVYLCASSSGRDYEQYFGPGTRLTVT.

The chain recombines TRBV29-1 with TRBJ1-2; TRBD1 matches 8 bases. Germline V lookup: CDR1 SQVTM, CDR2 ANQGSEA. CDR3 size: 12 residues. V lost 6 bases, J lost 4 bases, and 4 bases stayed unmatched. The CDR3 nucleotides read TGCAGCGTGGCCGGACAGGGCTATGGCTACACCTTC. It encodes CSVAGQGYGYTF.

In its sample, this clone was seen many times. V and J are TRBV2 and TRBJ1-5; 8 nucleotides match TRBD1. CDR1 and CDR2 from the germline V gene are SNHLY and FYNNEI. The V gene end was trimmed by 1 base and the J gene end by 3 bases; junction bases not matched to a gene: 5. The CDR3 is made up of 16 amino acids. This CDR3 reads CASSEDRGMVNQPQHF. In DNA form, the CDR3 reads TGTGCCAGCAGTGAAGACAGGGGGATGGTCAATCAGCCCCAGCATTTT.

The chain recombines TRBV9 with TRBJ2-1; a weak D match, TRBD1 (6 bases). The CDR3 runs 15 residues. Germline V gene sequence: CDR1 SGDLS, CDR2 YYNGEE. The germline V and J ends were trimmed by 3 bases and 0 bases, with 10 bases remaining between them. CDR3 amino acids: CASSASRGSYNEQFF. In DNA, the CDR3 is TGTGCCAGCAGCGCGAGCAGGGGCTCCTACAATGAGCAGTTCTTC.

The genes are TRBV19 and TRBJ1-2; 7 bases fit TRBD1. Looked up from germline, CDR1 is LNHDA and CDR2 is SQIVND (reference sequence). With V trimmed by 8 bases and J by 2 bases, 5 bases remained unmatched. The CDR3 covers 13 residues. The chain's CDR3 is CASRWDRNYGYTF. The DNA of the CDR3 is TGTGCCAGTCGATGGGACAGAAACTATGGCTACACCTTC.

The rearrangement links TRBV28 to TRBJ1-4; D is uncertain. V was shortened by 8 bases and J by 10 bases, with 17 bases between the two germline ends. CDR1 is MDHEN, CDR2 SYDVKM, per germline. The length of the CDR3 is 13 residues. CDR3 in DNA: TGTGCCAGCCAGCTAGTAGCGACTGGAAAACTGTTTTTT. Translated: CASQLVATGKLFF.

V and J are TRBV18 and TRBJ1-1; no reliable D call. CDR1 and CDR2 (germline): KGHSH, LQKENI. The CDR3 is 16 residues long. V was clipped by 1 base and J by 0 bases, with 12 bases between them. In DNA, the CDR3 is TGTGCCAGCTCACCACGGTCTTCCGGGTTGAACACTGAAGCTTTCTTT. It specifies CASSPRSSGLNTEAFF.

V usage is TRBV24-1 and J usage is TRBJ1-5; 10 bases align to TRBD1. CDR1 and CDR2 (germline): KGHDR, SFDVKD. V gave up 7 bases and J gave up 3 bases; unmatched junction bases: 2. CDR3 length: 14 residues. The CDR3, as DNA: TGTGCCACCAGGGGACAGGGGACCAATCAGCCCCAGCATTTT. This gives the protein CATRGQGTNQPQHF.

V and J are TRBV7-2 and TRBJ2-1; no definite D call. Germline assignment: CDR1 SGHTA and CDR2 FQGNSA. Trimming took 5 bases from V and 4 from J, leaving 9 bases between them. This CDR3 has 13 amino acids. CDR3 sequence reads: CASSHGSYNEQFF. The DNA for the CDR3 is TGTGCCAGCAGCCACGGGTCGTACAATGAGCAGTTCTTC.

V usage is TRBV27 and J usage is TRBJ1-1, with D maybe TRBD1 (5 bases). The CDR3 covers 15 residues. CDR1 MNHEY and CDR2 SMNVEV come from the germline V gene (reference sequence). V lost 2 bases, J lost 1 base, and 11 bases lay in between. In nucleotides, the CDR3 is TGTGCCAGCAGTTTAGGGCCGCAGGGGAACACTGAAGCTTTCTTT. Its protein is CASSLGPQGNTEAFF.

J is TRBJ2-7 and V is TRBV15; a weak D match, TRBD1 (6 bases). Germline CDR1 and CDR2: LNHNV and YYDKDF (reference sequence). The CDR3 runs 16 residues. V was clipped by 0 bases and J by 6 bases, with 18 bases between them. The CDR3 coding sequence is TGTGCCACCAGCAGAGAATATCTGGTGGTGGGGGCCGAGCAGTACTTC. This sequence encodes CATSREYLVVGAEQYF.

The rearrangement links TRBV30 to TRBJ2-4; 9 bases line up with TRBD2. Germline lookup yields CDR1 GTSNPN and CDR2 SVGIG (reference sequence). This CDR3 spans 14 amino acids. The V segment lost 0 bases and the J segment 6 bases; nucleotides outside the gene matches: 3. In DNA form, the CDR3 reads TGTGCCTGGAGTGTACTAGCGGGCGGAAACATTCAGTACTTC. This encodes CAWSVLAGGNIQYF. Full variable domain (rest looked up from reference TRBV30 and TRBJ2-4): SQTIHQWPATLVQPVGSPLSLECTVEGTSNPNLYWYRQAAGRGLQLLFYSVGIGQISSEVPQNLSASRPQDRQFILSSKKLLLSDSGFYLCAWSVLAGGNIQYFGAGTRLSVL.

This chain connects TRBV5-6 to TRBJ1-1; 12 positions agree with TRBD1. Germline V lookup: CDR1 SGHDT, CDR2 YYEEEE. V was clipped by 1 base and J by 4 bases; unmatched bases: 2. This CDR3 has 15 amino acids. CDR3 loop: CASSLRDRGRTEAFF. The CDR3 DNA is TGTGCCAGCAGCTTGCGGGACAGGGGGCGCACTGAAGCTTTCTTT.